The T cell receptor beta chain described here comes from a study of siplizumab effects on memory and regulatory T cells. Study results and limitations: The apparent diversity of naive T cells exceeded that of memory cells, and naive T cells seemed to make a major contribution to the alloresponse. Siplizumab significantly brought down the alloreactive sequences that trace back to unstimulated CD4+ memory cells.

Of note for this clone: Its antigen remains unidentified.

J was trimmed by 8 bases and V by 1 base; bases with no gene match: 22. Germline loops: CDR1 SGHVT, CDR2 SQSDAQ. CDR3 length equals 21 residues. The table came from immunoSEQ multiplex PCR; TCRdb's copy has only in-frame clones and leaves some out. The sample lists around 82,000 clones; about 92% were seen once. The TCR sequence derives from a human donor in good health. The chain couples TRBV7-4 to TRBJ1-6, with 8 bases identical to TRBD1. Specimen: CD8+ T cells sorted from blood. CDR3 nucleotide sequence: TGTGCCAGCAGCTTAGGAGGGTTGGGACAGGTAGTTCCCCCAGTGTATTCACCCCTCCACTTT. Its translation is CASSLGGLGQVVPPVYSPLHF.